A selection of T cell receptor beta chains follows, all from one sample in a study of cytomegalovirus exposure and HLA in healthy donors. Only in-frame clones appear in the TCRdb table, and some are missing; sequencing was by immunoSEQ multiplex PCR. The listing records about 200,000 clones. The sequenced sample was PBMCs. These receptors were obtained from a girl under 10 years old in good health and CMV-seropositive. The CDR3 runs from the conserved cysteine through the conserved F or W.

CDR3aa: CASSSAGGGTYEQYF
v_gene: TRBV5-4

CDR3aa: CASSLRFGELFF
v_gene: TRBV11-2

CDR3aa: CASSVGGTQYF
v_gene: TRBV7-9

CDR3aa: CASSLQGDEQYF
v_gene: TRBV2

CDR3aa: CAWSPGQAETQYF
v_gene: TRBV30

CDR3aa: CASSVEDREAPEAFF
v_gene: TRBV11-3

CDR3aa: CASSLTYNEQFF
v_gene: TRBV6-6

CDR3aa: CASSKLAGESTDTQYF
v_gene: TRBV5-4

CDR3aa: CASRPSGVVGGYTF
v_gene: TRBV4-1

CDR3aa: CASSEQGLGNQPQHF
v_gene: TRBV2

CDR3aa: CAWSVPTNYNSPLHF
v_gene: TRBV30

CDR3aa: CAWRGGAKETQYF
v_gene: TRBV30

CDR3aa: CSVVGTGGAGGYTF
v_gene: TRBV29-1

CDR3aa: CASRPLTGAYEQYF
v_gene: TRBV5-1

CDR3aa: CASSPGTSGTKETQYF
v_gene: TRBV5-4

CDR3aa: CAISESPDRDGGYTF
v_gene: TRBV10-3

CDR3aa: CASSAEGQPQHF
v_gene: TRBV11-2

CDR3aa: CASLGLYGYTF
v_gene: TRBV28

CDR3aa: CASSRDRTPWDYGYTF
v_gene: TRBV27

CDR3aa: CASSFSWQGGGGANVLTF
v_gene: TRBV5-6

CDR3aa: CAWDKGARGSYEQYF
v_gene: TRBV30

CDR3aa: CASAGTSDQTQYF
v_gene: TRBV5-1

CDR3aa: CASSERGQFGNTIYF
v_gene: TRBV6-1

CDR3aa: CASTSAPLAGGRYSNTGELFF
v_gene: TRBV27

CDR3aa: CASSRSGGGEPQHF
v_gene: TRBV5-8

CDR3aa: CASSYLTSGTGGGSETQYF
v_gene: TRBV27

CDR3aa: CASSPSQGAHTEAFF
v_gene: TRBV5-1

CDR3aa: CATSRDTGVYNEQFF
v_gene: TRBV15

CDR3aa: CASSLDALAGYYGINEQFF
v_gene: TRBV7-2

CDR3aa: CASSLTGLNTEAFF
v_gene: TRBV27

CDR3aa: CASSLASSGIGREQYF
v_gene: TRBV5-1

CDR3aa: CASSLNRGLAGNLNEQFF
v_gene: TRBV27

CDR3aa: CASSLVGDTEAFF
v_gene: TRBV7-9

CDR3aa: CASSIVAGSGNEKLFF
v_gene: TRBV19

CDR3aa: CASTELAGTDTQYF
v_gene: TRBV6-1

CDR3aa: CASSLGTGDVTEAFF
v_gene: TRBV28